Listed below are T cell receptor beta chains from one sample, sequenced in a study of blood T cell repertoires in COVID-19. Libraries were prepared by immunoSEQ multiplex PCR; TCRdb keeps only in-frame clonotypes and omits some of them. The sample consists of 100,000 or so clones, approximately 86% of them appearing once. Sequencing was performed on peripheral blood. The source is a woman in her fifties or sixties with acute or convalescent COVID-19. CDR3s include the opening cysteine and the closing phenylalanine or tryptophan. Each record gives: clone size, D gene, V gene, J gene, CDR3 DNA, CDR3 protein. A D gene is named only where the DNA matches it firmly. Clone size, where shown, is once, few, many, or a class for clones that have expanded.

>.|.|TRBV7-2|TRBJ1-1
TGTGCCAGCAGCTTAGTACAGGGTTCCATGAACACTGAAGCTTTCTTT
CASSLVQGSMNTEAFF
>once|TRBD1|TRBV19|TRBJ2-2
TGTGCCAGTAGTCACAGGGGACAAATAATTCCCGGGGAGCTGTTTTTT
CASSHRGQIIPGELFF
>.|TRBD2|TRBV28|TRBJ2-2
TGTGCCAGCAGTTTGGGTACTAGCGGGTTAGGGGAGCTGTTTTTT
CASSLGTSGLGELFF
>.|.|TRBV3-1/TRBV3-2|TRBJ2-5
TGTGCCAGCAGAGGAGCGAACCAAGAGACCCAGTACTTC
CASRGANQETQYF
>.|TRBD1|TRBV19|TRBJ2-1
TGTGCCACCGCACCGGGACAGCTTAACAATGAGCAGTTCTTC
CATAPGQLNNEQFF
>.|TRBD1|TRBV5-1|TRBJ2-2
TGCGCCAGCAGCTTGGCCGGACAGGGCGGCACCGGGGAGCTGTTTTTT
CASSLAGQGGTGELFF
>.|TRBD1|TRBV29-1|TRBJ1-2
TGCAGCGTTGAACCACAGGGGGCAGGTGGCTACACCTTC
CSVEPQGAGGYTF
>.|.|TRBV5-1|TRBJ1-2
TGCGCCAGCAGCTTTGAGCCGGACAGTAAAGCTGGCTACACCTTC
CASSFEPDSKAGYTF
>once|.|TRBV25-1|TRBJ2-2
TGTGCCAGCAGTGGAGCCACAGAAGTGAACACCGGGGAGCTGTTTTTT
CASSGATEVNTGELFF
>.|.|TRBV6-1|TRBJ2-7
TGTGCCAGCAGTGAAGCGCTGGGGGCAGGGAAGCTTGGCGAGCAGTACTTC
CASSEALGAGKLGEQYF
>.|TRBD2|TRBV24-1|TRBJ2-3
TGTGCCACCAGTGATCGAACCGTGCCCCTAGCGGGAGGTGGAGATACGCAGTATTTT
CATSDRTVPLAGGGDTQYF
>.|TRBD2|TRBV11-2|TRBJ2-7
TGTGCCAGCAGCTCAGGACTAGCGGGGTACGAGCAGTACTTC
CASSSGLAGYEQYF
>.|.|TRBV7-9|TRBJ1-1
TGTGCCAGCAGCGGGGGCAGCATGAACACTGAAGCTTTCTTT
CASSGGSMNTEAFF
>.|TRBD1|TRBV2|TRBJ1-3
TGTGCCAGCAGTGAGGGACAGTTCGCTGGAAACACCATATATTTT
CASSEGQFAGNTIYF
>.|.|TRBV9|TRBJ2-5
TGTGCCAGCAGCCAGTCCAGGGATCGGGCGACCCAGTACTTC
CASSQSRDRATQYF
>.|TRBD2|TRBV5-4|TRBJ2-5
TGTGCCAGCAGCTTCCCGGGAGGGGGTCCGGGGACCCAGTACTTC
CASSFPGGGPGTQYF
>.|TRBD1|TRBV6-5|TRBJ1-1
TGTGCCAGCAGTTGGGACAGGCGGACTGAAGCTTTCTTT
CASSWDRRTEAFF
>.|.|TRBV20-1|TRBJ2-1
TGCAGTGCTAAGGGGGTTGGTGAGCAGTTCTTC
CSAKGVGEQFF
>.|TRBD2|TRBV7-6|TRBJ2-5
TGTGCCAGCAGCCCCTCCGGCGGGGGGTGGGAGACCCAGTACTTC
CASSPSGGGWETQYF
>.|TRBD1|TRBV18|TRBJ1-1
TGTGCCAGCTCACCAGGGACAGGGTACCTTACTGAAGCTTTCTTT
CASSPGTGYLTEAFF
>.|.|TRBV3-1/TRBV3-2|TRBJ1-2
TGTGCCAGCAGCCCTGAGTCATTCCCCTATGGCTACACCTTC
CASSPESFPYGYTF
>once|.|TRBV21-1|TRBJ2-5
TGTGCCAGCAGCAAAGTCACTAGCGGGAGCCAAGAGACCCAGTACTTC
CASSKVTSGSQETQYF
>.|TRBD2|TRBV5-4|TRBJ2-1
TGTGCCAGCAGCGCTGGGGGGACTAGCGGCGAAGGGCAGTTCTTC
CASSAGGTSGEGQFF
>.|.|TRBV14|TRBJ2-1
TGTGCCAGCAGCCAGAGGAGCGGCCTCCGGGACAATGAGCAGTTCTTC
CASSQRSGLRDNEQFF